The T cell receptor beta chain under discussion was sequenced for a study of blood T cell repertoires in COVID-19. Study at large: Italy, Spain and the United States were the sources of the convalescent and acute COVID-19 samples. PBMCs, B-cell-depleted T cells, or T cells provided the cDNA or gDNA that made up the material.

Authors' analysis steps: The authors estimated nucleated cell counts from reference gene primer amplification. The data were produced by immunoSEQ multiplex PCR, yet TCRdb's version contains in-frame clones alone and is incomplete. V, J and clone size are taken as reported in that table, and D and trimming were inferred from the DNA itself. The table records 140,000 to 150,000 clones, 84% of them present only once. The germline V gene encodes CDR1 MDHEN and CDR2 SYDVKM. There are 17 residues in the CDR3. Losses at the gene ends were 4 bases for V and 4 bases for J; bases not matched to a gene: 16. It was during active infection that Seattle patients were enrolled and then longitudinally followed.

The source is a man under 40 with COVID-19, enrolled during active disease. Specimen: peripheral blood. This chain connects TRBV28 to TRBJ2-7; 7 bases are a match to TRBD1. CDR3 coding DNA: TGTGCCAGCAGTTCCCACCCCACAGGGGCATGGGGTTACGAGCAGTACTTC. Encoded protein: CASSSHPTGAWGYEQYF.